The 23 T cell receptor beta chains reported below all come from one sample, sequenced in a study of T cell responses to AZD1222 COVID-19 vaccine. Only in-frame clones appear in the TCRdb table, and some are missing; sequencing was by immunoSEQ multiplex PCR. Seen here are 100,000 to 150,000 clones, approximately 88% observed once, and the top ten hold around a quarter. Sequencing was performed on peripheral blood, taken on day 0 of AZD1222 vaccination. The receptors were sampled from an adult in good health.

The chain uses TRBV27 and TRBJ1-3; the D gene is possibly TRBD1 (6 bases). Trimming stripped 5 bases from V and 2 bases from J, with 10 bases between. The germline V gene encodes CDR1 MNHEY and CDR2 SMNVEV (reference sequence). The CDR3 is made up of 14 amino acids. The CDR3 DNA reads TGTGCCAGCAGTCCACAGGGACCTGGAAACACCATATATTTT. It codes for CASSPQGPGNTIYF.

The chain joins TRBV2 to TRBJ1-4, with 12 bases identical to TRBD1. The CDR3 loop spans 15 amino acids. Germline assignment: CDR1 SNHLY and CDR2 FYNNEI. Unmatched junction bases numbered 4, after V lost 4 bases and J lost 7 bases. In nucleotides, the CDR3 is TGTGCCAGCAGTGGGCGGGGACAGGGGGCTGAAAAACTGTTTTTT. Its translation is CASSGRGQGAEKLFF. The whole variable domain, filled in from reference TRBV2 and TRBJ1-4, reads EPEVTQTPSHQVTQMGQEVILRCVPISNHLYFYWYRQILGQKVEFLVSFYNNEISEKSEIFDDQFSVERPDGSNFTLKIRSTKLEDSAMYFCASSGRGQGAEKLFFGSGTQLSVL.

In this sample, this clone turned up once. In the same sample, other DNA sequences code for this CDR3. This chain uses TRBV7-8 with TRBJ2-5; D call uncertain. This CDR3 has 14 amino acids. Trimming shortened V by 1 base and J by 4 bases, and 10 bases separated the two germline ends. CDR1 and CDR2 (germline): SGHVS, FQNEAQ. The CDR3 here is CASSLGLRPETQYF. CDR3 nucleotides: TGTGCCAGCAGCTTAGGTTTAAGACCAGAGACCCAGTACTTC.

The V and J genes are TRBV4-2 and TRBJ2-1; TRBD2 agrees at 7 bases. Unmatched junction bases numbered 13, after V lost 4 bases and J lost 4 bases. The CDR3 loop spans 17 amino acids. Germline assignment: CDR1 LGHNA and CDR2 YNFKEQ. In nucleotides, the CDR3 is TGTGCCAGCAGCCGGGGGGGAGGGCAGCGGCCATACAATGAGCAGTTCTTC. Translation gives CASSRGGGQRPYNEQFF.

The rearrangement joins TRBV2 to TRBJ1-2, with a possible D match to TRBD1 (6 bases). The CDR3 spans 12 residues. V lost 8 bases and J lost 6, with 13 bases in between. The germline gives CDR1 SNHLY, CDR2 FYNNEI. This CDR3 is CASRTVGHGYTF. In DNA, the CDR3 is TGTGCCAGCCGGACAGTGGGCCATGGCTACACCTTC.

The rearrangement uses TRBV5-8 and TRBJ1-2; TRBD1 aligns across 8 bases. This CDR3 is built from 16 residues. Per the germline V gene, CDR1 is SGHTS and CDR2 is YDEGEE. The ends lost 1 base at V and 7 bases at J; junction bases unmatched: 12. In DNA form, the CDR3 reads TGTGCCAGCAGCTTGAATCTCGACAGGGGAAGGGGTGGCTACACCTTC. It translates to CASSLNLDRGRGGYTF.

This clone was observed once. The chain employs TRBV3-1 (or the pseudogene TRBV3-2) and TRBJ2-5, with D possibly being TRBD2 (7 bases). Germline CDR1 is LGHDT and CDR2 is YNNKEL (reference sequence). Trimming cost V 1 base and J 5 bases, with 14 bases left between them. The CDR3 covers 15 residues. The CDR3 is CASSQGRRGQETQYF. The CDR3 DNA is TGTGCCAGCAGCCAAGGGAGGCGGGGGCAGGAGACCCAGTACTTC.

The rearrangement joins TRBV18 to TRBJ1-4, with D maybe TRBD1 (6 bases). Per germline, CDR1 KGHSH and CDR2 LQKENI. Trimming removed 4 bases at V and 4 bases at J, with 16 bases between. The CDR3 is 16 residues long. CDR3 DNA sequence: TGTGCCAGCTCACTATCCCGACAGGCCAATAATGAAAAACTGTTTTTT. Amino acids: CASSLSRQANNEKLFF. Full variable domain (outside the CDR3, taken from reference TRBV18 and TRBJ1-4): NAGVMQNPRHLVRRRGQEARLRCSPMKGHSHVYWYRQLPEEGLKFMVYLQKENIIDESGMPKERFSAEFPKEGPSILRIQQVVRGDSAAYFCASSLSRQANNEKLFFGSGTQLSVL.

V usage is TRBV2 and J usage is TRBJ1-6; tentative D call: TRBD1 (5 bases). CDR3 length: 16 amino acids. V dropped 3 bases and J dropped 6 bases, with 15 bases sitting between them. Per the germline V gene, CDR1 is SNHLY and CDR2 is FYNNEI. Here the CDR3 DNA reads TGTGCCAGCAGTGAGCCGCAGGGTCTCTCTAATTCACCCCTCCACTTT. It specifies CASSEPQGLSNSPLHF.

This CDR3 reads CATSKGTGGDEQFF. The DNA for the CDR3 is TGTGCCACCAGTAAAGGGACAGGGGGGGATGAGCAGTTCTTC. The rearrangement uses TRBV24-1 and TRBJ2-1; 11 bases match TRBD1. J was trimmed by 8 bases and V by 6 bases; bases with no gene match: 5. CDR3 length: 14 amino acids. The germline V gene encodes CDR1 KGHDR and CDR2 SFDVKD.

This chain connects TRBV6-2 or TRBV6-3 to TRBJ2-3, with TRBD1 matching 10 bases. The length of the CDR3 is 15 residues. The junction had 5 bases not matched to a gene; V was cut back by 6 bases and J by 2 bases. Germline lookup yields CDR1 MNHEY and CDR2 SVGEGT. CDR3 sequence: CASSPGQGTTDTQYF. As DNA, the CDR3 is TGTGCCAGCAGCCCGGGACAGGGGACCACAGATACGCAGTATTTT.

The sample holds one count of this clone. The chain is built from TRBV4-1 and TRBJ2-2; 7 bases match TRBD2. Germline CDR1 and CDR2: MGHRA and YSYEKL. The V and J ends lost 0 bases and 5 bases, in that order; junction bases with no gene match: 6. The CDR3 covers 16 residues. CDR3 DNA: TGCGCCAGCAGCCAAGATCAGGGACTACAAACCGGGGAGCTGTTTTTT. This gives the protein CASSQDQGLQTGELFF.

The CDR3 bases are TGTGCCAGTAGTATCCTTGAACATCTAGCCAAAAACATTCAGTACTTC. This sequence encodes CASSILEHLAKNIQYF. The chain is built from TRBV19 and TRBJ2-4, with D unresolved. The length of the CDR3 is 16 residues. Per germline, CDR1 LNHDA and CDR2 SQIVND (reference sequence). V lost 3 bases, J lost 0 bases, and 12 bases lay in between.

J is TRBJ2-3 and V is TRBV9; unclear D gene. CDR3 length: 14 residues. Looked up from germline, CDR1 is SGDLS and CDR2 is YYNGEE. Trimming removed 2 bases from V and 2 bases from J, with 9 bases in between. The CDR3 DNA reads TGTGCCAGCAGCGTCAGTAGTGCCACAGATACGCAGTATTTT. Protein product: CASSVSSATDTQYF.

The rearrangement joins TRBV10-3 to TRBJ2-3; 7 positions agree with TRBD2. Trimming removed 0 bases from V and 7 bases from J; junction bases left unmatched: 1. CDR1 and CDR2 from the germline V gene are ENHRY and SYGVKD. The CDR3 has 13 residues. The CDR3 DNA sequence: TGTGCCATCAGTGAGTCGACTAGCAATACGCAGTATTTT. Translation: CAISESTSNTQYF.

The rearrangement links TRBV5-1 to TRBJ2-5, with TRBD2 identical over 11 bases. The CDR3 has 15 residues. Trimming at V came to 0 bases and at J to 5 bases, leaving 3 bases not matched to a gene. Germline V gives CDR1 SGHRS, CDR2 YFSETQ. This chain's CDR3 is CASSLETSGAETQYF. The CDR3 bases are TGCGCCAGCAGCTTGGAGACTAGCGGGGCCGAGACCCAGTACTTC.

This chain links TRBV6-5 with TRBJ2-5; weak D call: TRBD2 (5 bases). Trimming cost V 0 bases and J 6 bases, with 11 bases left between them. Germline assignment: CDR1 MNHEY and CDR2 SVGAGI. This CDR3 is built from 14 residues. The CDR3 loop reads CASSYSGSGQTQYF. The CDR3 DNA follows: TGTGCCAGCAGTTACTCGGGGAGTGGACAGACCCAGTACTTC.

The CDR3: CASSLALDAEAFF. The CDR3 DNA reads as TGCGCCAGCAGCTTGGCTCTGGACGCTGAAGCTTTCTTT. The chain has TRBV5-1 and TRBJ1-1; the D is unclear. The germline gives CDR1 SGHRS, CDR2 YFSETQ. CDR3 length equals 13 residues. V lost 0 bases and J 6 bases, leaving 9 bases between the germline ends.

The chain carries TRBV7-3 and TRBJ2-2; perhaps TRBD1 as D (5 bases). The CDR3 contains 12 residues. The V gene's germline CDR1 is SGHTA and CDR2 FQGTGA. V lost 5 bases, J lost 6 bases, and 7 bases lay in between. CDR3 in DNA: TGTGCCAGCAGCGGGGCGGCCGGGGAGCTGTTTTTT. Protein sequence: CASSGAAGELFF.

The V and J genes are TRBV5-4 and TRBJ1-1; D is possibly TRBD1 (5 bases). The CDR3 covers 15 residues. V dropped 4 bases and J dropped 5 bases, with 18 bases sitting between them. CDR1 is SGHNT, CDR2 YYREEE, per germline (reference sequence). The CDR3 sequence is CASSRSPREETEAFF. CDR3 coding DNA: TGTGCCAGCAGCCGTTCCCCCAGGGAGGAAACTGAAGCTTTCTTT. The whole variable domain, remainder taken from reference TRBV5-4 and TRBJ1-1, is ETGVTQSPTHLIKTRGQQVTLRCSSQSGHNTVSWYQQALGQGPQFIFQYYREEENGRGNFPPRFSGLQFPNYSSELNVNALELDDSALYLCASSRSPREETEAFFGQGTRLTVV.

CDR3 in DNA: TGTGCCAGCAGTGTTGCAGGGGGTTTCCCCATGAACACTGAAGCTTTCTTT. Protein: CASSVAGGFPMNTEAFF. The chain is built from TRBV2 and TRBJ1-1; 7 bases match TRBD1. J gave up 0 bases and V 4 bases, and 11 bases lay outside the gene matches. Per germline, CDR1 SNHLY and CDR2 FYNNEI. This CDR3 has 17 amino acids.

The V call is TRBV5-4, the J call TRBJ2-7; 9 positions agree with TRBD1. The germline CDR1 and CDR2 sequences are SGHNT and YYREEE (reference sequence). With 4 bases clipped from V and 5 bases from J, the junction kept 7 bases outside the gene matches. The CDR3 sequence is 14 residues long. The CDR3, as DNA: TGTGCCAGCAGCCCTAACAGGGGGCAGGACGAGCAGTACTTC. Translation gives CASSPNRGQDEQYF.

In DNA form, the CDR3 reads TGTGCCAGCAGACGGGACAGTAGGGAGAGAGAGGGTCAGTACTTC. It specifies CASRRDSREREGQYF. V and J are TRBV2 and TRBJ2-7, with TRBD1 matching 7 bases. The CDR3 contains 15 residues. The V and J ends lost 6 bases and 10 bases, in that order; junction bases with no gene match: 18. Germline CDR1 is SNHLY and CDR2 is FYNNEI.